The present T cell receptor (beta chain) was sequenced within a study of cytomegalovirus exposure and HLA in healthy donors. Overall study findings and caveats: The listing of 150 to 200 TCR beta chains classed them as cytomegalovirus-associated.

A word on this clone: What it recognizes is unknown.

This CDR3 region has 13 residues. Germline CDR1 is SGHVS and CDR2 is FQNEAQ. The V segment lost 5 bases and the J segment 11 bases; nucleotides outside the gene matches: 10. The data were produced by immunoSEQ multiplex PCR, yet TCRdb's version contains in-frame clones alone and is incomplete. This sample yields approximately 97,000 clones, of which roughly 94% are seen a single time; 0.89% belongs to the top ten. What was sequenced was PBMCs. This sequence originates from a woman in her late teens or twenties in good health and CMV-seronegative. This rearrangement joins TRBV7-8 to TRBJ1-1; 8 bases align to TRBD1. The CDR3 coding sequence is TGTGCCAGCAGCCCAACCGGACAGGGTTTGGCTTTCTTT. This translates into CASSPTGQGLAFF.